The 11 T cell receptor beta chains below come from one sample, sequenced in a study of blood T cell repertoires in COVID-19. Data came from immunoSEQ multiplex PCR; TCRdb stores just in-frame clones and leaves some out. The table records approximately 58,000 clones, roughly 77% of them present only once. Material: peripheral blood. These receptors were taken from a man aged 55 to 70 with COVID-19, enrolled during active disease.

The V and J genes are TRBV30 and TRBJ2-3, with 8 bases matching TRBD2. Germline values: CDR1 GTSNPN, CDR2 SVGIG (reference sequence). The length of the CDR3 is 14 residues. The V gene end was trimmed by 2 bases and the J gene end by 6 bases; junction bases not matched to a gene: 7. The CDR3 here is CAWSTSGPYDTQYF. The CDR3 DNA sequence: TGTGCCTGGAGTACTAGCGGCCCCTACGATACGCAGTATTTT.

This clone showed up just a few times. The gene calls are TRBV18 and TRBJ2-7; D gene unclear. Germline V CDR1 and CDR2: KGHSH, LQKENI. Trimming cost V 3 bases and J 6 bases, with 9 bases left between them. The CDR3 runs to 12 residues. The CDR3 region is CASSPTAGEQYF. In DNA form, the CDR3 reads TGTGCCAGCTCACCGACTGCCGGCGAGCAGTACTTC. Supplemented by reference TRBV18 and TRBJ2-7, the full variable domain reads NAGVMQNPRHLVRRRGQEARLRCSPMKGHSHVYWYRQLPEEGLKFMVYLQKENIIDESGMPKERFSAEFPKEGPSILRIQQVVRGDSAAYFCASSPTAGEQYFGPGTRLTVT.

This clone was detected once. The sample holds other DNA sequences that translate to the same CDR3. The rearrangement joins TRBV19 to TRBJ2-7, with TRBD1 matching over 7 bases. J was trimmed by 5 bases and V by 4 bases; bases with no gene match: 8. CDR3 length: 14 residues. Germline values: CDR1 LNHDA, CDR2 SQIVND (reference sequence). CDR3 in DNA: TGTGCCAGTAGTACCCTGGACAGGTTCGACGAGCAGTACTTC. It yields the protein CASSTLDRFDEQYF.

The CDR3 DNA follows: TGTGCCAGCAGCTTGGAAATTGGACAGGGGATCTATGGCTACACCTTC. Amino acid sequence: CASSLEIGQGIYGYTF. The chain recombines TRBV5-6 with TRBJ1-2; 9 positions match TRBD1. Germline V lookup: CDR1 SGHDT, CDR2 YYEEEE. The CDR3 has 16 residues. The V and J ends lost 0 bases and 4 bases, in that order; junction bases with no gene match: 7.

This clone was seen just once. This chain joins TRBV5-1 and TRBJ1-3; no clear D. Germline V gene data show CDR1 as SGHRS and CDR2 as YFSETQ. CDR3 length equals 15 residues. Trimming took 4 bases from V and 0 from J, leaving 11 bases between them. CDR3 coding DNA: TGCGCCAGCAGCACGGACGGGAGCTCTGGAAACACCATATATTTT. It yields the protein CASSTDGSSGNTIYF.

The rearrangement uses TRBV14 and TRBJ2-7; D gene unclear. The ends were cut back, 2 bases at V and 4 bases at J, with 6 bases in the middle. This CDR3 contains 12 residues. Germline lookup yields CDR1 SGHDN and CDR2 FVKESK. The CDR3: CASSQLGYEQYF. CDR3 coding DNA: TGTGCCAGCAGCCAACTCGGGTACGAGCAGTACTTC. The whole variable domain, remainder taken from reference TRBV14 and TRBJ2-7, is EAGVTQFPSHSVIEKGQTVTLRCDPISGHDNLYWYRRVMGKEIKFLLHFVKESKQDESGMPNNRFLAERTGGTYSTLKVQPAELEDSGVYFCASSQLGYEQYFGPGTRLTVT.

The V and J genes are TRBV9 and TRBJ1-3; D unclear. Between the trimmed V and J ends, which lost 8 bases and 0 bases, there was a span of 15 bases. The V gene's germline CDR1 is SGDLS and CDR2 YYNGEE. The CDR3 sequence is 15 residues long. CDR3 sequence reads: CASQSGGNSGNTIYF. CDR3 coding DNA: TGTGCCAGTCAAAGCGGAGGGAACTCTGGAAACACCATATATTTT. The entire variable domain, with the rest obtained from reference TRBV9 and TRBJ1-3, is as follows: DSGVTQTPKHLITATGQRVTLRCSPRSGDLSVYWYQQSLDQGLQFLIQYYNGEERAKGNILERFSAQQFPDLHSELNLSSLELGDSALYFCASQSGGNSGNTIYFGEGSWLTVV.

The chain links TRBV19 to TRBJ1-5; D is possibly TRBD1 (6 bases). The CDR3 extends over 13 amino acids. Trimming took 11 bases from V and 1 from J, leaving 12 bases between them. The germline CDR1 and CDR2 sequences are LNHDA and SQIVND (reference sequence). The DNA for the CDR3 is TGTGCCGGGGGCATCGGGAGCAATCAGCCCCAGCATTTT. Translation: CAGGIGSNQPQHF.

The chain's CDR3 is CASSTGLSRTVGELFF. The CDR3 DNA follows: TGTGCCAGCAGTACGGGACTCAGCCGGACCGTGGGGGAGCTGTTTTTT. The chain links TRBV6-2 or TRBV6-3 to TRBJ2-2, with a possible D match to TRBD2 (6 bases). Trimming stripped 5 bases from V and 8 bases from J, with 21 bases between. CDR1 is MNHEY and CDR2 is SVGEGT in the germline V gene. The CDR3 has 16 residues.

The V gene is TRBV7-9, the J gene TRBJ2-1; TRBD2 agrees at 7 bases. The V segment lost 5 bases and the J segment 2 bases; nucleotides outside the gene matches: 0. The germline gives CDR1 SEHNR, CDR2 FQNEAQ (reference sequence). The CDR3 extends over 13 amino acids. The CDR3 loop is CASSRGAYNEQFF. For the CDR3, the DNA is TGTGCCAGCAGCCGGGGGGCCTACAATGAGCAGTTCTTC.

This clone came up a few times. The gene calls are TRBV7-3 and TRBJ2-3, with 11 bases lining up with TRBD2. Trimming at V came to 3 bases and at J to 8 bases, leaving 7 bases not matched to a gene. The CDR3 loop spans 15 amino acids. Germline CDR1 is SGHTA and CDR2 is FQGTGA. DNA of the CDR3: TGTGCCAGCAGCTTGACAACTAGCGGGAGATCTACGCAGTATTTT. Its protein product is CASSLTTSGRSTQYF.